Listed here are 32 T cell receptor beta chains from one sample, sequenced in a study of blood T cells in healthy people across ages. Together with a sample-barcoded 5' primer, a J-beta primer mix was included in a second PCR lasting about 6 to 11 cycles. TCRdb redid the calling of the 5' RACE reads with MiXCR, one entry per CDR3 protein. This table has 850,000 to 1,300,000 distinct CDR3 sequences, more than 40% appearing once. The source material was blood. These receptors originate from a woman in her sixties in good health.

This clonotype was observed a few times. This chain connects TRBV27 to TRBJ1-2, with D hard to call. Germline assignment: CDR1 MNHEY and CDR2 SMNVEV (reference sequence). There are 14 residues in the CDR3. Trimming left V 4 bases short and J 2 bases short, with 11 bases between. CDR3 sequence reads: CASSSTKSNYGYTF. The CDR3 nucleotides are TGTGCCAGCAGTTCCACCAAATCAAACTATGGCTACACCTTC.

The chain couples TRBV6-2 or TRBV6-3 to TRBJ2-3; 9 bases fit TRBD2. J gave up 5 bases and V 2 bases, and 8 bases lay outside the gene matches. This CDR3 is 16 amino acids long. Germline loops: CDR1 MNHEY, CDR2 SVGEGT. CDR3 nucleotide sequence: TGTGCCAGCAGTTACGGGGGACTAGCATTCAGAGATACGCAGTATTTT. Protein product: CASSYGGLAFRDTQYF.

V and J are TRBV4-2 and TRBJ2-7; D is unclear. The germline V gene encodes CDR1 LGHNA and CDR2 YNFKEQ. CDR3 size: 13 residues. V was pared by 2 bases and J by 4 bases, with 9 bases between. The CDR3 DNA follows: TGTGCCAGCAGCCAATTCACTGGGTACGAGCAGTACTTC. This gives the protein CASSQFTGYEQYF.

This clonotype has just a few counts. The gene calls are TRBV6-5 and TRBJ2-5, with D tentatively TRBD2 (6 bases). The CDR3 spans 15 residues. Germline CDR1 MNHEY, CDR2 SVGAGI. Trimming left V 2 bases short and J 4 bases short, with 14 bases between. The DNA for the CDR3 is TGTGCCAGCAGTTACCCCGGGAGAGAGGGAGAGACCCAGTACTTC. This translates into CASSYPGREGETQYF.

This clonotype has only a few counts. DNA for the CDR3: TGTGCCAGCAGTTACGCCCCGGGACAACCCTACGAGCAGTACTTC. Encoded protein: CASSYAPGQPYEQYF. The V gene is TRBV6-5, the J gene TRBJ2-7; the D gene is possibly TRBD1 (6 bases). The CDR3 spans 15 residues. Germline loops: CDR1 MNHEY, CDR2 SVGAGI. The V and J ends lost 2 bases and 2 bases respectively, with 13 bases between them.

The V call is TRBV28, the J call TRBJ2-7; D is undetermined. The V and J ends lost 2 bases and 2 bases respectively, with 10 bases between them. The germline CDR1 and CDR2 sequences are MDHEN and SYDVKM. The CDR3 sequence is 14 residues long. CDR3 coding DNA: TGTGCCAGCAGTTTAAAAGGGTTTACCTACGAGCAGTACTTC. Amino acid sequence: CASSLKGFTYEQYF.

The chain is built from TRBV6-1 and TRBJ2-1; TRBD2 matches at 11 bases. Germline trimming cut 5 bases from V and 1 base from J; bases unmatched to any gene: 10. Germline V lookup: CDR1 MNHNS, CDR2 SASEGT. CDR3 size: 18 residues. CDR3 residues: CASSPRVAGGVSYNEQFF. The CDR3 DNA reads TGTGCCAGCAGTCCCCGGGTAGCGGGGGGGGTGTCCTACAATGAGCAGTTCTTC.

This clonotype was seen a few times. This chain joins TRBV28 and TRBJ2-7; unclear D gene. Judging by the DNA end, TRBJ2-5 fits better; the J call may be wrong. The germline V gene encodes CDR1 MDHEN and CDR2 SYDVKM. This CDR3 is built from 12 residues. The CDR3 sequence is CASKGLRETQYF. The CDR3 DNA follows: TGTGCCAGTAAGGGTTTACGAGAGACCCAGTACTTC.

The V gene is TRBV11-2, the J gene TRBJ2-5; D is perhaps TRBD2 (5 bases). Judging by the DNA end, TRBJ2-7 fits better; the J call may be wrong. The CDR3 is 13 residues long. Germline CDR1 reads SGHAT; CDR2 reads FQNNGV. The CDR3: CASSSLDRGEQYF. The CDR3 nucleotides are TGTGCCAGCAGCTCGTTGGACCGGGGCGAGCAGTACTTC.

Notes on this clonotype: The germline gene is not matched at one end of the junction; a read error may be the cause. The rearrangement joins TRBV29-1 to TRBJ1-1; a weak D match, TRBD1 (5 bases). This CDR3 spans 14 amino acids. Germline V gene sequence: CDR1 SQVTM, CDR2 ANQGSEA. The CDR3 bases are TGCAGCGTCAACAGGAAAATTATGAACACTGGAGCTTTCTTT. Protein: CSVNRKIMNTGAFF. Full variable domain (missing parts from reference TRBV29-1 and TRBJ1-1): SAVISQKPSRDICQRGTSLTIQCQVDSQVTMMFWYRQQPGQSLTLIATANQGSEATYESGFVIDKFPISRPNLTFSTLTVSNMSPEDSSIYLCSVNRKIMNTGAFFGQGTRLTVV.

In its sample, this clonotype was seen a few times. The V call is TRBV27, the J call TRBJ2-5; D is unresolved. The ends were cut back, 2 bases at V and 5 bases at J, with 18 bases in the middle. CDR3 length: 16 residues. Germline CDR1 MNHEY, CDR2 SMNVEV (reference sequence). The CDR3 sequence: CASSLGPASTGETQYF. The CDR3 region has the DNA TGTGCCAGCAGTTTAGGGCCAGCCTCGACTGGGGAGACCCAGTACTTC.

There are a few counts of this clonotype. The CDR3 sequence: CASSSITGELFF. CDR3 nucleotides: TGTGCCAGCAGTTCCATCACCGGGGAGCTGTTTTTT. V gene TRBV6-5 combines with J gene TRBJ2-2; no firm D call. The CDR3 consists of 12 residues. V was clipped by 4 bases and J by 4 bases, with 4 bases between them. Germline CDR1 is MNHEY and CDR2 is SVGAGI.

A few counts support this clonotype. V usage is TRBV5-1 and J usage is TRBJ2-3; 10 bases align to TRBD2. Trimming removed 0 bases from V and 0 bases from J; junction bases left unmatched: 7. The germline V gene encodes CDR1 SGHRS and CDR2 YFSETQ. CDR3 length: 18 residues. The DNA for the CDR3 is TGCGCCAGCAGCTTGGCCAGCGGGAGGGTCCTAAGCACAGATACGCAGTATTTT. It codes for CASSLASGRVLSTDTQYF.

The V gene is TRBV25-1, the J gene TRBJ2-3; 7 bases agree with TRBD2. J gave up 5 bases and V 10 bases, and 18 bases lay outside the gene matches. Germline CDR1 MGHDK, CDR2 SYGVNS. The CDR3 totals 16 residues. The CDR3 here is CATQRGTSAGVDTQYF. The CDR3 DNA reads as TGTGCCACCCAAAGGGGAACTAGCGCCGGGGTAGATACGCAGTATTTT. Full variable domain (remainder filled in from reference TRBV25-1 and TRBJ2-3): EADIYQTPRYLVIGTGKKITLECSQTMGHDKMYWYQQDPGMELHLIHYSYGVNSTEKGDLSSESTVSRIRTEHFPLTLESARPSHTSQYLCATQRGTSAGVDTQYFGPGTRLTVL.

In this sample, this clonotype turned up a few times. J is TRBJ1-5 and V is TRBV11-2; D is uncertain. Between the trimmed V and J ends, which lost 2 bases and 0 bases, there was a span of 8 bases. CDR1 is SGHAT, CDR2 FQNNGV, per germline. The CDR3 totals 15 residues. The CDR3 bases are TGTGCCAGCAGCTTACAGCCATATAGCAATCAGCCCCAGCATTTT. This translates into CASSLQPYSNQPQHF.

This clonotype was seen a few times. V and J are TRBV27 and TRBJ1-6, with D perhaps matching TRBD1 (5 bases). V lost 1 base, J lost 9 bases, and 13 bases lay in between. The V gene's germline CDR1 is MNHEY and CDR2 SMNVEV (reference sequence). CDR3 size: 15 residues. The CDR3 protein is CASSLYRTGGSPLHF. Here the CDR3 DNA reads TGTGCCAGCAGTTTATATCGGACCGGGGGTTCACCCCTCCACTTT.

The chain employs TRBV19 and TRBJ2-4; unclear D gene. Germline V lookup: CDR1 LNHDA, CDR2 SQIVND (reference sequence). The CDR3 length is 11 residues. V lost 7 bases and J lost 7, with 8 bases in between. CDR3 in DNA: TGTGCCAGTACCTCATCCAACATTCAGTACTTC. It specifies CASTSSNIQYF. The whole variable domain, filled in from reference TRBV19 and TRBJ2-4, reads DGGITQSPKYLFRKEGQNVTLSCEQNLNHDAMYWYRQDPGQGLRLIYYSQIVNDFQKGDIAEGYSVSREKKESFPLTVTSAQKNPTAFYLCASTSSNIQYFGAGTRLSVL.

The chain combines TRBV28 with TRBJ2-1; 10 bases map to TRBD1. Germline V CDR1 and CDR2: MDHEN, SYDVKM. The junction had 9 bases not matched to a gene; V was cut back by 6 bases and J by 10 bases. The CDR3 has 14 residues. The CDR3 here is CASRAGTGEWEQFF. CDR3 bases: TGTGCCAGCAGAGCTGGGACAGGGGAGTGGGAGCAGTTCTTC.

This clonotype has a handful of counts. This rearrangement joins TRBV2 to TRBJ2-3, with 10 bases that match TRBD1. The CDR3 consists of 14 residues. After removal of 8 bases from V and 4 bases from J, the junction contained 6 bases not matched to a gene. Germline loops: CDR1 SNHLY, CDR2 FYNNEI. CDR3 bases: TGTGCCAGCCCGGGGACAGGGGTTCCAGATACGCAGTATTTT. As protein: CASPGTGVPDTQYF.

As concerns this clonotype: With a much larger clone just one base away, this may be a read error. The chain joins TRBV4-1 to TRBJ2-3, with TRBD2 matching 10 bases. The CDR3 sequence is 13 residues long. The ends lost 8 bases at V and 9 bases at J; junction bases unmatched: 8. Germline V gene lookup returns CDR1 MGHRA and CDR2 YSYEKL. The CDR3, as DNA: TGCGCCAGCCGCAATGAACTAGCGGGAACGCAGTATTTT. As protein: CASRNELAGTQYF.

The chain links TRBV20-1 to TRBJ2-1, with 9 bases aligning to TRBD2. The CDR3 is 15 residues long. Unmatched junction bases numbered 9, after V lost 6 bases and J lost 3 bases. Germline loops: CDR1 DFQATT, CDR2 SNEGSKA (reference sequence). In DNA, the CDR3 is TGCAGTGCAGCACAGACTAGCGGCCTCTACAATGAGCAGTTCTTC. Protein: CSAAQTSGLYNEQFF.

Of note for this clonotype: With a much larger clone just one base away, this may be a read error. V usage is TRBV29-1 and J usage is TRBJ2-7; D gene uncertain. Per the germline V gene, CDR1 is SQVTM and CDR2 is ANQGSEA. This CDR3 contains 11 residues. CDR3 loop: CSVDTAYEQHF. Here the CDR3 DNA reads TGCAGCGTTGACACAGCGTACGAGCAGCACTTC.

The V call is TRBV6-2 or TRBV6-3, the J call TRBJ1-1; no definite D call. From germline, CDR1 is MNHEY and CDR2 SVGEGT. This CDR3 contains 12 residues. V lost 2 bases to trimming and J lost 6 bases, with 7 bases between them. The CDR3 loop reads CASSYRGAEAFF. CDR3 sequence (DNA): TGTGCCAGCAGTTACCGAGGCGCTGAAGCTTTCTTT.

Regarding this clonotype: At one of its ends the junction is not consistent with the germline gene, which may arise from a read error. This chain joins TRBV5-1 and TRBJ2-1; D might be TRBD1 (5 bases). Germline V CDR1 and CDR2: SGHRS, YFSETQ. The CDR3 sequence is 15 residues long. CDR3 loop: CTSSLDRVRGNEQFF. In DNA, the CDR3 is TGCACCAGCAGCTTGGACCGTGTAAGGGGCAATGAGCAGTTCTTC.

This clonotype was seen a few times. The chain has TRBV6-6 and TRBJ1-4; 7 bases map to TRBD1. The CDR3 has 14 amino acids. The V gene end was trimmed by 8 bases and the J gene end by 7 bases; junction bases not matched to a gene: 10. Germline V gives CDR1 MNHNY, CDR2 SVGAGI (reference sequence). The CDR3: CASGPTGYSEKLFF. The CDR3 nucleotides read TGTGCCAGCGGTCCGACAGGGTACAGTGAAAAACTGTTTTTT.

V is TRBV7-2 and J is TRBJ2-5; D is possibly TRBD1 or TRBD2 (5 bases each). Germline V lookup: CDR1 SGHTA, CDR2 FQGNSA. V lost 5 bases and J lost 4, with 14 bases in between. CDR3 length: 14 residues. CDR3 coding DNA: TGTGCCAGCAGCGTAGGGAGTAGGGGAGAGACCCAGTACTTC. Translated, it gives CASSVGSRGETQYF.

This clonotype was counted between two and nine times. The chain uses TRBV27 and TRBJ2-4; D not resolved. The CDR3 has 17 amino acids. CDR1 MNHEY and CDR2 SMNVEV come from the germline V gene (reference sequence). V lost 6 bases and J 0 bases, leaving 18 bases between the germline ends. The CDR3 nucleotides read TGTGCCAGCAGCCCATCCATCCAACCCTTAGCCAAAAACATTCAGTACTTC. Residues: CASSPSIQPLAKNIQYF.

The V and J genes are TRBV2 and TRBJ2-3; a weak D match, TRBD2 (5 bases). V was pared by 7 bases and J by 11 bases, with 25 bases between. The length of the CDR3 is 15 residues. Germline CDR1 reads SNHLY; CDR2 reads FYNNEI. The CDR3 DNA follows: TGTGCCAGCAAAAAAGCCCGGGTCTCAGGAGGTGAGCAGTATTTT. Protein: CASKKARVSGGEQYF.

The V call is TRBV14, the J call TRBJ2-1, with TRBD2 as a possible D gene (6 bases). The CDR3 covers 14 residues. CDR1 SGHDN and CDR2 FVKESK come from the germline V gene. V was clipped by 0 bases and J by 10 bases, with 13 bases between them. In DNA form, the CDR3 reads TGTGCCAGCAGCCAAGAGGGAGGCGCTGAAGAGCAGTTCTTC. Translated, it gives CASSQEGGAEEQFF.

A few counts support this clonotype. V is TRBV9 and J is TRBJ1-2; D is unclear. The CDR3 runs to 12 residues. Trimming took off 3 bases at V and 7 bases at J, with 10 bases between the two ends. Germline CDR1 SGDLS, CDR2 YYNGEE. The CDR3 DNA reads as TGTGCCAGCAGCGAGCCCGCCCCTGGCTACACCTTC. It is translated as CASSEPAPGYTF.

V usage is TRBV3-1 and J usage is TRBJ1-2, with TRBD1 matching 9 bases. Germline V gene lookup returns CDR1 LGHDT and CDR2 YNNKEL (reference sequence). The CDR3 has 14 amino acids. Trimming at V came to 4 bases and at J to 6 bases, leaving 6 bases not matched to a gene. The DNA for the CDR3 is TGTGCCAGCAGCCGTACAGGGGGCGCGGATGGCTACACCTTC. This encodes CASSRTGGADGYTF.

This clonotype was counted a few times. The genes are TRBV12-3 or TRBV12-4 and TRBJ2-3; 9 bases agree with TRBD1. The CDR3 is made up of 15 amino acids. The junction had 5 bases not matched to a gene; V was cut back by 6 bases and J by 1 base. The CDR3 coding sequence is TGTGCCAGCAGAGCAACAGGGGGCGGCACAGATACGCAGTATTTT. Protein sequence: CASRATGGGTDTQYF.